These T cell receptor beta chains were read from a single sample in a study of memory CD8 T cells in hepatitis C reinfection. Clones were read by immunoSEQ multiplex PCR, and TCRdb kept only the in-frame ones, dropping some. The sample contains more than 45,000 clones, 85% to 90% of which appear only once. What was sequenced was naive CD8+ T cells sorted from blood. All receptors come from a man between 18 and 29 years old with hepatitis C virus infection. The CDR3 runs from the conserved cysteine through the conserved F or W. D genes are given only for firm matches. Clone size is stated in some rows and not others, as once, few, many or a class when expanded.

j_call clone_size v_call d_call cdr3_aa cdr3_nt
TRBJ1-2 - TRBV18 TRBD1 CASSPPGQGRGYTF TGTGCCAGCTCACCTCCCGGACAGGGGAGGGGCTACACCTTC
TRBJ2-3 - TRBV6-5 - CASSYGGGGNRDTQYF TGTGCCAGCAGTTACGGAGGCGGGGGCAACCGGGATACGCAGTATTTT
TRBJ2-2 - TRBV5-4 - CASSSWDKNTGELFF TGTGCCAGCAGCTCTTGGGACAAAAACACCGGGGAGCTGTTTTTT
TRBJ1-5 - TRBV2 - CASSEARGGMEQPQHF TGTGCCAGCAGTGAAGCTCGGGGGGGCATGGAGCAGCCCCAGCATTTT
TRBJ2-3 - TRBV11-2 - CASRGDTQYF TGTGCCAGCCGGGGGGATACGCAGTATTTT
TRBJ1-6 - TRBV6-6 - CASSYSTENNSPLHF TGTGCCAGCAGTTACTCGACGGAGAATAATTCACCCCTCCACTTT
TRBJ2-7 once TRBV19 - CASSTGGGLRSYEQYF TGTGCCAGTAGTACTGGGGGGGGGCTGAGGTCCTACGAGCAGTACTTC
TRBJ2-3 - TRBV5-1 - CASSTWTGGVDTQYF TGCGCCAGCAGCACCTGGACAGGCGGGGTAGATACGCAGTATTTT
TRBJ1-6 - TRBV6-1 TRBD1 CASRDRRNSPLHF TGTGCCAGCAGGGACAGGAGGAATTCACCCCTCCACTTT
TRBJ2-4 - TRBV2 TRBD2 CASKGASGIAKNIQYF TGTGCCAGCAAGGGGGCTAGCGGGATAGCCAAAAACATTCAGTACTTC
TRBJ2-1 - TRBV9 - CASTEGAYNEQFF TGTGCCAGCACAGAGGGAGCCTACAATGAGCAGTTCTTC
TRBJ2-3 - TRBV2 TRBD2 CASRGGSPTDTQYF TGTGCCAGCAGGGGCGGGAGTCCCACAGATACGCAGTATTTT
TRBJ2-1 - TRBV27 TRBD1 CASSSRTGTILDQQFF TGTGCCAGCAGTTCTCGGACAGGGACGATCCTGGATCAGCAGTTCTTC
TRBJ2-1 - TRBV13 TRBD2 CASSLGRLAGGPSFF TGTGCCAGCAGCTTAGGGCGGCTAGCGGGAGGGCCTTCGTTCTTC
TRBJ1-1 - TRBV21-1 - CASSSDSTGIGYEAFF TGTGCCAGCAGCTCAGACTCAACAGGGATCGGCTATGAAGCTTTCTTT
TRBJ1-2 few TRBV4-1 - CASSNHREGYTF TGCGCCAGCAGCAACCATCGGGAGGGCTACACCTTC
TRBJ2-5 - TRBV6-6 - CASSYSGSPRGETQYF TGTGCCAGCAGTTACTCAGGATCCCCCCGGGGGGAGACCCAGTACTTC
TRBJ2-7 few TRBV27 - CASSTYRGTYEQYF TGTGCCAGCTCAACCTACCGGGGTACCTACGAGCAGTACTTC
TRBJ2-2 - TRBV30 - CAWTTGINTGELFF TGTGCCTGGACCACAGGGATAAACACCGGGGAGCTGTTTTTT
TRBJ2-2 - TRBV6-5 - CATSVSSTGELFF TGTGCCACCTCGGTTAGCAGCACCGGGGAGCTGTTTTTT
TRBJ2-3 - TRBV7-2 TRBD2 CASSLVASGRPGGTDTQYF TGTGCCAGCAGCTTAGTAGCTAGCGGGAGGCCGGGGGGCACAGATACGCAGTATTTT
TRBJ1-2 - TRBV11-2 - CASSSIPPGQYDGYTF TGTGCCAGCAGCTCAATACCACCTGGACAGTATGATGGCTACACCTTC
TRBJ1-6 - TRBV5-5 - CASSLGGSNNSPLHF TGTGCCAGCAGCTTGGGAGGTAGCAATAATTCACCCCTCCACTTT
TRBJ2-7 - TRBV7-9 TRBD1 CASSLTPGQAAYEQYF TGTGCCAGCAGCCTGACGCCGGGACAGGCAGCCTACGAGCAGTACTTC
TRBJ1-3 - TRBV11-2 - CASSLGASGNTIYF TGTGCCAGCAGCTTGGGGGCCTCTGGAAACACCATATATTTT
TRBJ1-5 - TRBV27 TRBD1 CASRRDRGQPQHF TGTGCCAGCAGGAGGGACAGGGGGCAGCCCCAGCATTTT
TRBJ1-2 - TRBV27 TRBD1 CASSLSRGLSYGYTF TGTGCCAGCAGTTTATCAAGGGGGCTGAGCTATGGCTACACCTTC
TRBJ1-1 - TRBV11-2 TRBD1 CASIGGRGLNTEAFF TGTGCCAGCATCGGGGGCAGGGGGCTGAACACTGAAGCTTTCTTT
TRBJ2-3 - TRBV27 TRBD2 CASSRLAGSDTQYF TGTGCCAGCAGCAGACTAGCGGGATCAGATACGCAGTATTTT
TRBJ1-5 few TRBV4-1 - CASSHEQGPIQPQHF TGCGCCAGCAGCCACGAACAGGGTCCAATACAGCCCCAGCATTTT
TRBJ2-6 - TRBV5-4 TRBD2 CASSSPGRVSGANVLTF TGTGCCAGCAGCTCCCCTGGGAGGGTCTCTGGGGCCAACGTCCTGACTTTC
TRBJ1-5 - TRBV6-5 - CASSTGLPQHF TGTGCCAGCAGTACAGGGTTGCCCCAGCATTTT
TRBJ1-4 - TRBV28 TRBD1 CASNQGAYEKLFF TGTGCCAGCAACCAGGGGGCTTATGAAAAACTGTTTTTT
TRBJ1-2 - TRBV27 - CASSLSSTGLGYTF TGTGCCAGCAGTTTATCGAGTACAGGTTTGGGCTACACCTTC
TRBJ1-2 - TRBV4-3 TRBD1 CASSQDLPHTGGSNYGYTF TGCGCCAGCAGCCAAGATTTGCCACATACAGGGGGTTCGAACTATGGCTACACCTTC
TRBJ2-3 - TRBV5-1 - CASSSSRSSTDTQYF TGCGCCAGCAGCTCAAGCCGCTCTAGCACAGATACGCAGTATTTT
TRBJ1-5 once TRBV9 TRBD1 CASSPQAGGNSNQPQHF TGTGCCAGCAGCCCCCAAGCAGGGGGGAATAGCAATCAGCCCCAGCATTTT
TRBJ2-7 - TRBV27 - CASSWAVAYEQYF TGTGCCAGCAGTTGGGCCGTGGCCTACGAGCAGTACTTC
TRBJ2-5 - TRBV7-8 - CASSLGAGEKTQYF TGTGCCAGCAGCTTAGGGGCTGGCGAGAAGACCCAGTACTTC
TRBJ2-7 - TRBV11-2 TRBD1 CASSPVNPKGQGYEQYF TGTGCCAGCAGCCCTGTGAACCCTAAGGGACAGGGCTACGAGCAGTACTTC